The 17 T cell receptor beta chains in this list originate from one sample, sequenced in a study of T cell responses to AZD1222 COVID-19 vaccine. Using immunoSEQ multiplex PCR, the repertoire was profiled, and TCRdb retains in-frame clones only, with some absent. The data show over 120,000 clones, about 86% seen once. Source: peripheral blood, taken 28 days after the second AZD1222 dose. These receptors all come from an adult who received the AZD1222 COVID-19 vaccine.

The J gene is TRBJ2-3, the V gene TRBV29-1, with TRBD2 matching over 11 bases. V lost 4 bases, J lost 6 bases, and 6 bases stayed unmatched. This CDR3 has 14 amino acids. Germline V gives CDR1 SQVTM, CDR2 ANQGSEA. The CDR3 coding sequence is TGCAGCGTTGCCGTAGCGGGAGGGATTGATACGCAGTATTTT. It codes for CSVAVAGGIDTQYF.

As DNA, the CDR3 is TGCGCCAGCAGTGAGTTGATGGGTCCCGACCCCCATGAGCAGTTCTTC. Protein: CASSELMGPDPHEQFF. The V call is TRBV10-1, the J call TRBJ2-1; D is undetermined. V shed 1 base and J shed 8 bases, with 18 bases lying between them. CDR3 size: 16 residues. The germline CDR1 and CDR2 sequences are WNHNN and SYGVQD (reference sequence).

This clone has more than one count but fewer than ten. The CDR3: CASSPIGRHMNTEAFF. The CDR3 DNA reads TGCGCCAGCAGCCCTATCGGCAGACACATGAACACTGAAGCTTTCTTT. The gene calls are TRBV4-1 and TRBJ1-1; D is ambiguous. Per the germline V gene, CDR1 is MGHRA and CDR2 is YSYEKL. The CDR3 is 16 residues long. V was shortened by 4 bases and J by 0 bases, with 15 bases between the two germline ends.

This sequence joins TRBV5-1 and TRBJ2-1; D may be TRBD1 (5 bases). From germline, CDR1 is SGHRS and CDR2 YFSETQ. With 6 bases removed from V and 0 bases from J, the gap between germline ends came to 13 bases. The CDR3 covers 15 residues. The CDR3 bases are TGCGCCAGCACCCTTGAAAGGGGCTCCTACAATGAGCAGTTCTTC. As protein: CASTLERGSYNEQFF.

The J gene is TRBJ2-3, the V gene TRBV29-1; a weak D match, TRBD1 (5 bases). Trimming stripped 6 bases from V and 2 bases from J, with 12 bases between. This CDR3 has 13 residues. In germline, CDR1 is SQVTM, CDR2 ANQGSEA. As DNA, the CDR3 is TGCAGCGTGGGGCCTAGTCCCACAGATACGCAGTATTTT. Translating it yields CSVGPSPTDTQYF.

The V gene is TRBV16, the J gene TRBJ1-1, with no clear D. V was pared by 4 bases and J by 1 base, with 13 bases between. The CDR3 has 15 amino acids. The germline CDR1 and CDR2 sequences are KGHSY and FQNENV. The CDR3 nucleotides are TGTGCCAGCAGCCCCTCAGGACCATGGAACACTGAAGCTTTCTTT. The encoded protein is CASSPSGPWNTEAFF.

In nucleotides, the CDR3 is TGCGCCAGCAGCCCAAACCGGGAGACCCAGTACTTC. Translating gives CASSPNRETQYF. The chain recombines TRBV5-1 with TRBJ2-5; D is unresolved. This CDR3 is built from 12 residues. Trimming cost V 4 bases and J 5 bases, with 9 bases left between them. CDR1 is SGHRS, CDR2 YFSETQ, per germline.

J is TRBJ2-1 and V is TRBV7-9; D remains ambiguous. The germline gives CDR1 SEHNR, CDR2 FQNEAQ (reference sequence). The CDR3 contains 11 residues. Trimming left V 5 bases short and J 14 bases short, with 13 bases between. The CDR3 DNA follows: TGTGCCAGCAGCCCCGGGTCCGTTAAGTTCTTC. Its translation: CASSPGSVKFF. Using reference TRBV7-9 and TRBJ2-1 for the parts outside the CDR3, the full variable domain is DTGVSQNPRHKITKRGQNVTFRCDPISEHNRLYWYRQTLGQGPEFLTYFQNEAQLEKSRLLSDRFSAERPKGSFSTLEIQRTEQGDSAMYLCASSPGSVKFFGPGTRLTVL.

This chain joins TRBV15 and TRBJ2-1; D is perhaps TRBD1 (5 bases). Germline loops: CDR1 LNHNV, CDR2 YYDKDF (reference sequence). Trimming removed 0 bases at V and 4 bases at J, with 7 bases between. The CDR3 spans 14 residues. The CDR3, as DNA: TGTGCCACCAGCAGAGAAGGGGATTACAATGAGCAGTTCTTC. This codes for CATSREGDYNEQFF.

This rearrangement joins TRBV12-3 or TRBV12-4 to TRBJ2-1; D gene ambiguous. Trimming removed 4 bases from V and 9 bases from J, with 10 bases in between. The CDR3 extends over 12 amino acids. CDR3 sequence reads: CASSSLRGEQFF. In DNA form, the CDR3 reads TGTGCCAGCAGTTCCCTCCGAGGTGAGCAGTTCTTC.

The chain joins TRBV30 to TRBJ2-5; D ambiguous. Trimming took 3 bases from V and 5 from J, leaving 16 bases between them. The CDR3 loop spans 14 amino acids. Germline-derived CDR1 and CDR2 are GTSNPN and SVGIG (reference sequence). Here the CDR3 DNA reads TGTGCCTGGAGAGACGGCATCCCGATGGAGACCCAGTACTTC. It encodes CAWRDGIPMETQYF.

This CDR3 is CASSPGKREGPETQYF. Written as DNA, the CDR3 is TGTGCCAGCAGCCCCGGAAAGCGGGAGGGCCCCGAGACCCAGTACTTC. The V call is TRBV11-1, the J call TRBJ2-5, with 10 bases aligning to TRBD2. V shed 5 bases, J shed 5 bases, and the junction held 11 bases outside the gene matches. Germline-derived CDR1 and CDR2 are SGHAT and FQDESV (reference sequence). The CDR3 runs to 16 residues.

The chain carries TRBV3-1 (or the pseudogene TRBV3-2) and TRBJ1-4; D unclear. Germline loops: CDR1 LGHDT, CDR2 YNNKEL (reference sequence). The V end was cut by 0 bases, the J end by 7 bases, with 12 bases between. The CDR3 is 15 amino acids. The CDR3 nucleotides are TGTGCCAGCAGCCAAGACCCCTGGACCATTGAAAAACTGTTTTTT. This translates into CASSQDPWTIEKLFF.

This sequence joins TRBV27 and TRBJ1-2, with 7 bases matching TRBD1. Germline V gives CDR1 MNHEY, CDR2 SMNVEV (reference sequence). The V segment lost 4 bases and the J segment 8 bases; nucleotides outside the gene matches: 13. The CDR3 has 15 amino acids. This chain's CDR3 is CASSSPQTGVKGYTF. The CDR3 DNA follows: TGTGCCAGCAGTTCCCCCCAAACAGGGGTAAAAGGCTACACCTTC.

The CDR3 DNA reads TGTGCCAGCAGTGTGACCGGGGCCCTGGGAGGGGGCGAGCAGTACTTC. Translation: CASSVTGALGGGEQYF. This chain joins TRBV2 and TRBJ2-7; tentatively, D is TRBD2 (7 bases). Germline V gene sequence: CDR1 SNHLY, CDR2 FYNNEI. The V end lost 4 bases, the J end lost 6 bases, and 22 bases lay between the germline ends. This CDR3 region has 16 residues.

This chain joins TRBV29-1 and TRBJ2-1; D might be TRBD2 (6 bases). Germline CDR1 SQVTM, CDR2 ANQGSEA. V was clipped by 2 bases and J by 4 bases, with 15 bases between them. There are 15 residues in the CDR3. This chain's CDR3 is CSVEWPGAGYNEQFF. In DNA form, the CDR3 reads TGCAGCGTTGAATGGCCGGGAGCTGGATACAATGAGCAGTTCTTC.

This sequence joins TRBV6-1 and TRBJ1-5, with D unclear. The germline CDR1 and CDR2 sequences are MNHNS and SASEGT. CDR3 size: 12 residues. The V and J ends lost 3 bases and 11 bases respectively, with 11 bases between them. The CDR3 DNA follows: TGTGCCAGCAGTGATGACACTAAGGCCCAGCATTTT. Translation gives CASSDDTKAQHF.